The 30 T cell receptor beta chains reported below all come from one sample, sequenced in a study of T cell responses to AZD1222 COVID-19 vaccine. Some clones are missing from TCRdb's copy, which holds only in-frame ones; the method was immunoSEQ multiplex PCR. The table lists 250,000 to 300,000 clones, 90% to 95% of them singletons. The sequencing here drew on peripheral blood, taken 28 days after the second AZD1222 dose. Receptor source: an adult who received the AZD1222 COVID-19 vaccine.

The gene calls are TRBV7-3 and TRBJ2-1; 10 bases line up with TRBD2. Germline trimming cut 5 bases from V and 12 bases from J; bases unmatched to any gene: 10. The CDR3 sequence is 14 residues long. CDR1 and CDR2 from the germline V gene are SGHTA and FQGTGA. The DNA for the CDR3 is TGTGCCAGCAGCGCCTCCGGGACTAGCGTTGGGCAGTTCTTC. Its translation: CASSASGTSVGQFF. The complete variable domain, with remaining parts taken from reference TRBV7-3 and TRBJ2-1, reads GAGVSQTPSNKVTEKGKYVELRCDPISGHTALYWYRQSLGQGPEFLIYFQGTGAADDSGLPNDRFFAVRPEGSVSTLKIQRTERGDSAVYLCASSASGTSVGQFFGPGTRLTVL.

The chain recombines TRBV7-3 with TRBJ2-6; D unclear. CDR1 is SGHTA and CDR2 is FQGTGA in the germline V gene. Trimming removed 5 bases from V and 0 bases from J, with 14 bases in between. The CDR3 has 17 residues. DNA of the CDR3: TGTGCCAGCAGCCCTTCGGGCAGTACCTCTGGGGCCAACGTCCTGACTTTC. Translating it yields CASSPSGSTSGANVLTF.

The V call is TRBV7-2, the J call TRBJ1-4, with 7 bases that match TRBD1. With V trimmed by 1 base and J by 10 bases, 3 bases remained unmatched. The CDR3 contains 13 residues. In germline, CDR1 is SGHTA, CDR2 FQGNSA. For the CDR3, the DNA is TGTGCCAGCAGCTTAGAGGGGGCCGTAAAACTGTTTTTT. Its protein product is CASSLEGAVKLFF. Filled out from reference TRBV7-2 and TRBJ1-4, the complete variable domain reads GAGVSQSPSNKVTEKGKDVELRCDPISGHTALYWYRQSLGQGLEFLIYFQGNSAPDKSGLPSDRFSAERTGGSVSTLTIQRTQQEDSAVYLCASSLEGAVKLFFGSGTQLSVL.

The rearrangement joins TRBV28 to TRBJ2-7, with 10 bases identical to TRBD2. The germline V gene has CDR1 MDHEN and CDR2 SYDVKM. V lost 6 bases, J lost 3 bases, and 5 bases stayed unmatched. The CDR3 consists of 14 residues. This chain's CDR3 is CASRGGTSVYEQYF. CDR3 sequence (DNA): TGTGCCAGCAGAGGTGGGACTAGCGTCTACGAGCAGTACTTC.

The chain carries TRBV6-5 and TRBJ1-5; no firm D call. Deletions cut 4 bases from V and 0 bases from J, with 7 bases between. Germline CDR1 and CDR2: MNHEY and SVGAGI. The CDR3 length is 14 residues. The CDR3 nucleotides read TGTGCCAGCAGTTTGACAAATAGCAATCAGCCCCAGCATTTT. Amino acids: CASSLTNSNQPQHF.

The V gene is TRBV15, the J gene TRBJ2-7; no definite D call. CDR1 is LNHNV, CDR2 YYDKDF, per germline (reference sequence). The CDR3 consists of 15 residues. Trimming pared 0 bases from V and 3 bases from J, leaving 12 bases between. CDR3 loop: CATSRDKGLNYEQYF. CDR3 DNA sequence: TGTGCCACCAGCAGAGATAAAGGTCTCAACTACGAGCAGTACTTC. The whole variable domain, filled in from reference TRBV15 and TRBJ2-7, reads DAMVIQNPRYQVTQFGKPVTLSCSQTLNHNVMYWYQQKSSQAPKLLFHYYDKDFNNEADTPDNFQSRRPNTSFCFLDIRSPGLGDTAMYLCATSRDKGLNYEQYFGPGTRLTVT.

The J gene is TRBJ2-5, the V gene TRBV28, with D uncertain. Germline CDR1 MDHEN, CDR2 SYDVKM. The V and J ends lost 3 bases and 9 bases respectively, with 8 bases between them. This CDR3 is built from 11 residues. CDR3 sequence: CASSFPGPQYF. The CDR3 region has the DNA TGTGCCAGCAGTTTTCCGGGCCCCCAGTACTTC.

For the CDR3, the DNA is TGTGCCAGCAGCTTCACGGCGGGAGGGGCAGATACGCAGTATTTT. Encoded protein: CASSFTAGGADTQYF. The chain couples TRBV11-3 to TRBJ2-3; 9 bases align to TRBD2. Germline loops: CDR1 SGHNT, CDR2 YENEEA. J was trimmed by 4 bases and V by 3 bases; bases with no gene match: 5. The CDR3 extends over 15 amino acids.

The V and J genes are TRBV5-1 and TRBJ2-2; the match to TRBD2 covers 10 bases. V was clipped by 0 bases and J by 1 base; unmatched bases: 0. This CDR3 region has 16 residues. CDR1 is SGHRS, CDR2 YFSETQ, per germline. CDR3 in amino acids: CASSLGLAGNTGELFF. CDR3 DNA: TGCGCCAGCAGCTTGGGACTAGCGGGGAACACCGGGGAGCTGTTTTTT.

This chain uses TRBV27 with TRBJ2-6; the match to TRBD1 covers 10 bases. CDR3 size: 17 residues. Germline assignment: CDR1 MNHEY and CDR2 SMNVEV (reference sequence). V lost 6 bases and J lost 0; bases outside the gene matches: 5. CDR3 bases: TGTGCCAGCAGACGGGACAGGGGACTCTCTGGGGCCAACGTCCTGACTTTC. Residues: CASRRDRGLSGANVLTF.

The V call is TRBV19, the J call TRBJ1-1; the match to TRBD1 covers 7 bases. Trimming removed 4 bases from V and 4 bases from J; junction bases left unmatched: 12. CDR1 is LNHDA, CDR2 SQIVND, per germline (reference sequence). This CDR3 is built from 16 residues. The CDR3 bases are TGTGCCAGTAGTACCCCCCCCGACAGGGTGGGCACTGAAGCTTTCTTT. This gives the protein CASSTPPDRVGTEAFF.

This CDR3 is CASSYSGEVGTDTQYF. The CDR3 DNA follows: TGTGCCAGCAGTTATAGCGGGGAGGTAGGCACAGATACGCAGTATTTT. The chain recombines TRBV2 with TRBJ2-3, with 8 bases matching TRBD2. V shed 5 bases and J 1 base; nucleotides not matched to a gene: 8. Germline assignment: CDR1 SNHLY and CDR2 FYNNEI. The CDR3 has 16 residues.

The V gene is TRBV28, the J gene TRBJ1-4; D is unresolved. CDR1 and CDR2 (germline): MDHEN, SYDVKM. The CDR3 has 14 residues. The V end was cut by 3 bases, the J end by 4 bases, with 9 bases between. CDR3 DNA: TGTGCCAGCAGTTTCTCGGGCCTTAATGAAAAACTGTTTTTT. Translated: CASSFSGLNEKLFF.

This chain links TRBV4-2 with TRBJ2-2; 7 nucleotides match TRBD2. V lost 0 bases and J lost 4; bases outside the gene matches: 5. Germline V gene data show CDR1 as LGHNA and CDR2 as YNFKEQ. The CDR3 sequence is 16 residues long. CDR3 DNA sequence: TGTGCCAGCAGCCAAGAAGAAGCGGGAATCACCGGGGAGCTGTTTTTT. It yields the protein CASSQEEAGITGELFF.

This chain joins TRBV6-4 and TRBJ1-6, with D unresolved. Germline assignment: CDR1 MRHNA and CDR2 SNTAGT. The CDR3 has 13 residues. Trimming took 3 bases from V and 7 from J, leaving 7 bases between them. The CDR3 region is CASSEVSNSPLHF. DNA for the CDR3: TGTGCCAGCAGTGAGGTTTCCAATTCACCCCTCCACTTT.

The chain links TRBV2 to TRBJ2-1; TRBD2 aligns across 14 bases. Germline V lookup: CDR1 SNHLY, CDR2 FYNNEI. CDR3 length: 16 residues. J gave up 8 bases and V 5 bases, and 8 bases lay outside the gene matches. As DNA, the CDR3 is TGTGCCAGCAGTCCCCGGGCGACTAGCGGGAGGGATGAGCAGTTCTTC. This sequence encodes CASSPRATSGRDEQFF.

This chain connects TRBV19 to TRBJ2-3; 7 bases align to TRBD1. The CDR3 runs 14 residues. CDR1 and CDR2 (germline): LNHDA, SQIVND (reference sequence). J lost 2 bases, V lost 5 bases, and 4 bases had no gene match. CDR3 region: CASSPDRATDTQYF. CDR3 DNA sequence: TGTGCCAGTAGTCCCGACAGGGCCACAGATACGCAGTATTTT.

This clone was seen just once. The chain has TRBV21-1 and TRBJ2-5; the D call TRBD1 from the table was never checked on the DNA. TRBV21-1 constitutes a pseudogene. The length of the CDR3 is 16 residues. The CDR3 coding sequence is TGTGCCAGCAGCAAAGAGGGGGACAGTAAAGAAGAGACCCAGTACTTC. This sequence encodes CASSKEGDSKEETQYF.

This chain connects TRBV27 to TRBJ1-1, with 9 nucleotides matching TRBD1. This CDR3 has 20 residues. Losses at the gene ends were 2 bases for V and 0 bases for J; bases not matched to a gene: 16. Per germline, CDR1 MNHEY and CDR2 SMNVEV (reference sequence). CDR3 bases: TGTGCCAGCAGTTTAAGGAGTATTGACAGGGGGTTTCTGATGAACACTGAAGCTTTCTTT. Protein: CASSLRSIDRGFLMNTEAFF.

This chain connects TRBV3-1 (or the pseudogene TRBV3-2) to TRBJ1-2; TRBD1 aligns across 8 bases. The CDR3 sequence is 13 residues long. V was pared by 4 bases and J by 7 bases, with 5 bases of the junction left unmatched. Per germline, CDR1 LGHDT and CDR2 YNNKEL (reference sequence). The chain's CDR3 is CASSRETGGGYTF. In DNA, the CDR3 is TGTGCCAGCAGCCGAGAAACAGGGGGTGGCTACACCTTC.

The V and J genes are TRBV10-3 and TRBJ2-7; a possible D gene is TRBD2 (6 bases). The CDR3 length is 13 residues. CDR1 is ENHRY and CDR2 is SYGVKD in the germline V gene. Deletions cut 4 bases from V and 10 bases from J, with 17 bases between. The CDR3 DNA reads TGTGCCATCAGTGTGGGGGGACCGGCGGACCAGTACTTC. It specifies CAISVGGPADQYF.

The table lists this clone with a few counts. Other DNA sequences from this sample encode an identical CDR3 as well. The chain employs TRBV19 and TRBJ2-5; D remains ambiguous. Trimming stripped 0 bases from V and 5 bases from J, with 7 bases between. The germline gives CDR1 LNHDA, CDR2 SQIVND (reference sequence). The CDR3 length is 13 residues. The CDR3 is CASSIDGEETQYF. The CDR3 nucleotides are TGTGCCAGTAGTATAGATGGAGAGGAGACCCAGTACTTC.

The gene calls are TRBV20-1 and TRBJ1-1; the D gene is possibly TRBD1 (5 bases). With 7 bases removed from V and 9 bases from J, the gap between germline ends came to 15 bases. The V gene's germline CDR1 is DFQATT and CDR2 SNEGSKA (reference sequence). The CDR3 runs to 11 residues. In DNA form, the CDR3 reads TGCAGTGTTAGCCCGGGACTTAAAGCTTTCTTT. Its translation: CSVSPGLKAFF.

This clone was detected once. The chain combines TRBV19 with TRBJ1-1, with 11 bases identical to TRBD1. With 6 bases clipped from V and 3 bases from J, the junction kept 3 bases outside the gene matches. Germline CDR1 reads LNHDA; CDR2 reads SQIVND (reference sequence). The CDR3 sequence is 14 residues long. The CDR3 loop reads CASRGQGADTEAFF. The CDR3 DNA reads as TGTGCCAGTAGAGGACAGGGGGCCGACACTGAAGCTTTCTTT.

V and J are TRBV28 and TRBJ1-1, with D possibly matching TRBD1 (5 bases). This CDR3 has 15 amino acids. Trimming shortened V by 4 bases and J by 3 bases, and 15 bases separated the two germline ends. CDR1 and CDR2 from the germline V gene are MDHEN and SYDVKM. This CDR3 is CASSSPGGGDTEAFF. The CDR3 DNA sequence: TGTGCCAGCAGTTCCCCGGGCGGGGGGGACACTGAAGCTTTCTTT.

The chain uses TRBV3-1 (or the pseudogene TRBV3-2) and TRBJ2-7; no reliable D call. The CDR3 consists of 13 residues. Germline V gives CDR1 LGHDT, CDR2 YNNKEL (reference sequence). Trimming cost V 1 base and J 6 bases, with 10 bases left between them. CDR3 sequence: CASSQVEGSEQYF. CDR3 DNA sequence: TGTGCCAGCAGCCAAGTAGAAGGCTCCGAGCAGTACTTC.

CDR3 loop: CASSSGAWEQYF. The CDR3 DNA reads as TGTGCCAGCTCATCCGGGGCGTGGGAGCAGTACTTC. The V and J genes are TRBV6-5 and TRBJ2-7; D is tentatively TRBD1 or TRBD2 (5 bases each). Trimming pared 8 bases from V and 7 bases from J, leaving 15 bases between. CDR1 is MNHEY and CDR2 is SVGAGI in the germline V gene. This CDR3 spans 12 amino acids.

The chain is built from TRBV5-1 and TRBJ1-5; a weak D match, TRBD1 (6 bases). The germline V gene has CDR1 SGHRS and CDR2 YFSETQ. V lost 4 bases and J lost 5, with 13 bases in between. The CDR3 loop spans 14 amino acids. The CDR3 DNA reads as TGCGCCAGCAGCCCGGGGGCAGCGGATCAGCCCCAGCATTTT. Protein sequence: CASSPGAADQPQHF.

The chain joins TRBV5-5 to TRBJ2-7; D not certain. This CDR3 has 14 amino acids. CDR1 is SGHKS and CDR2 is YYEKEE in the germline V gene (reference sequence). V dropped 0 bases and J dropped 0 bases, with 7 bases sitting between them. In DNA, the CDR3 is TGTGCCAGCAGCTTGGCGAGCAGCTCCTACGAGCAGTACTTC. It codes for CASSLASSSYEQYF.

The chain joins TRBV20-1 to TRBJ2-7; 9 nucleotides align to TRBD1. Trimming at V came to 3 bases and at J to 4 bases, leaving 10 bases not matched to a gene. Germline lookup yields CDR1 DFQATT and CDR2 SNEGSKA (reference sequence). There are 15 residues in the CDR3. The chain's CDR3 is CSASNPGQGMYEQYF. CDR3 coding DNA: TGCAGTGCTAGTAACCCGGGACAGGGTATGTACGAGCAGTACTTC.